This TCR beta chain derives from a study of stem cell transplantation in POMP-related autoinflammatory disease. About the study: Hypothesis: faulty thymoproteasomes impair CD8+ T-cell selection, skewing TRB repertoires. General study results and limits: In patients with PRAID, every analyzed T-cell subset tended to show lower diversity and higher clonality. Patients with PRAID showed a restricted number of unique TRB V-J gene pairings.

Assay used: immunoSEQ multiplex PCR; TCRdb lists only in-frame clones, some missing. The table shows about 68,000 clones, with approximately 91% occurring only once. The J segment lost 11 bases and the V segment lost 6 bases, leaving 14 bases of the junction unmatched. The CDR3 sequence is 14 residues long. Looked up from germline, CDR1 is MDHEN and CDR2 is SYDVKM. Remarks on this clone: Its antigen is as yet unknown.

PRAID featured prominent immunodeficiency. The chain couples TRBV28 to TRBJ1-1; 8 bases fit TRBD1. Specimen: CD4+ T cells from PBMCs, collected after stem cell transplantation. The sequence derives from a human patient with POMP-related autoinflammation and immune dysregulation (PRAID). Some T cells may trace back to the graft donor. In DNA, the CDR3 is TGTGCCAGCAGCCCGCGGGCCAGGGGGCTGGAGGCTTTCTTT. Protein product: CASSPRARGLEAFF.